This paragraph covers one TCR beta chain sequence. As originally analysed: Reference gene primers were amplified, and this amplification served to estimate nucleated cell counts. This table comes from immunoSEQ multiplex PCR, and its TCRdb copy is limited to in-frame clones, with some not included. The D gene and trimming were derived from the DNA, and the V and J assignments and clone size from that table. The data hold around 68,000 clones, with approximately 86% observed a single time. This record comes from a study of blood T cell repertoires in COVID-19. Study summary: Samples of COVID-19 (acute and convalescent) were obtained from the United States, Italy and Spain. In each case, the material was cDNA or gDNA derived from T cells, B-cell-depleted T cells, or PBMCs.

This CDR3 comprises 16 residues. V dropped 6 bases and J dropped 2; count of bases not matched to a gene: 9. Germline CDR1 reads ENHRY; CDR2 reads SYGVKD. The material sequenced was peripheral blood. The receptor comes from a man of 80 years or more with active COVID-19. The rearrangement links TRBV10-3 to TRBJ2-3, with 9 bases aligning to TRBD1. The CDR3 loop is CAISEPGQGLTDTQYF. DNA for the CDR3: TGTGCCATCAGCGAACCGGGACAGGGCCTCACAGATACGCAGTATTTT.